This T cell receptor (beta chain) was sequenced during a study of TIL therapy for anti-PD-1-resistant metastatic lung cancer. The immunoSEQ assay was v3. TCRdb's table, derived via immunoSEQ multiplex PCR, lists solely in-frame clones and lacks some. Of 95,000 or so clones listed, roughly 65% are singletons. The time point is: pre-treatment sample, taken before nivolumab and TIL therapy. Tumor tissue came from excised metastases, mostly pleural nodules or supraclavicular lymph nodes. Patients then received nivolumab; progressors got lymphodepletion, TIL and IL-2. The V gene lost 5 bases and the J gene lost 3 bases, with 14 bases spanning the gap. Germline values: CDR1 SGHDT, CDR2 YYEEEE. The CDR3 is 15 residues long.

Sequenced here: tumor tissue, sampled at baseline. The V gene is TRBV5-6, the J gene TRBJ2-2, with D tentatively TRBD1 (6 bases). This receptor was taken from a person between 25 and 79 years old with non-small cell lung cancer. The CDR3: CASRLTGVDTGELFF. The DNA for the CDR3 is TGTGCCAGCAGGTTGACAGGTGTGGACACCGGGGAGCTGTTTTTT.